These 2 T cell receptor beta chains share one sample of origin, sequenced in a study of blood T cell repertoires in COVID-19. Only in-frame clones appear in the TCRdb table, and some are missing; sequencing was by immunoSEQ multiplex PCR. The sample holds 55,000 to 90,000 clones, about 91% seen once. The sequenced material came from peripheral blood. Receptors were obtained from a human donor with active COVID-19. The donor label of this sample is uncertain.

The chain combines TRBV6-5 with TRBJ2-7; TRBD2 is a possible D gene (5 bases). Deletions cut 3 bases from V and 2 bases from J, with 8 bases between. Germline V gene lookup returns CDR1 MNHEY and CDR2 SVGAGI. This CDR3 has 13 residues. The DNA of the CDR3 is TGTGCCAGCAGTTATAGGGAGACCTACGAGCAGTACTTC. Protein product: CASSYRETYEQYF.

The chain joins TRBV2 to TRBJ2-7; D not resolved. CDR3 size: 11 residues. From germline, CDR1 is SNHLY and CDR2 FYNNEI. The V gene lost 7 bases and the J gene lost 7 bases, with 11 bases spanning the gap. The CDR3 bases are TGTGCCAGCACCGAGGCTATGGAGCAGTACTTC. Amino acid sequence: CASTEAMEQYF. Complete variable domain (other parts from reference TRBV2 and TRBJ2-7): EPEVTQTPSHQVTQMGQEVILRCVPISNHLYFYWYRQILGQKVEFLVSFYNNEISEKSEIFDDQFSVERPDGSNFTLKIRSTKLEDSAMYFCASTEAMEQYFGPGTRLTVT.